This is a list of T cell receptor beta chains from one sample in a study of cytotoxic CD8 clonotypes in ibrutinib-treated CLL. Using immunoSEQ multiplex PCR, the repertoire was profiled, and TCRdb retains in-frame clones only, with some absent. Among under 200,000 clones listed, roughly four fifths were seen once. This material consisted of PBMCs, taken after 12 months of ibrutinib treatment. These receptors were taken from a human donor with chronic lymphocytic leukemia. The CDR3 runs from the conserved cysteine through the conserved F or W. Fields, in order: D gene, clone size, V gene, J gene, CDR3 DNA, CDR3 protein. D genes are given only for firm matches. The size entry is marked missing in some rows and otherwise reads once, few, many or a size class.

D: .
size: .
V: TRBV5-1
J: TRBJ2-5
DNA: TGCGCCAGCAGCCCTAATACGGGCGAGGGGAAGACCCAGTACTTC
CDR3: CASSPNTGEGKTQYF

D: TRBD1
size: .
V: TRBV6-5
J: TRBJ2-7
DNA: TGTGCCAGCAGTTATCGCGGGACAGGGCTATACGAGCAGTACTTC
CDR3: CASSYRGTGLYEQYF

D: .
size: .
V: TRBV4-2
J: TRBJ1-2
DNA: TGTGCCAGCAGCCAAAGCTTCAGCTCTAACTATGGCTACACCTTC
CDR3: CASSQSFSSNYGYTF

D: .
size: .
V: TRBV18
J: TRBJ2-5
DNA: TGTGCCAGCTCACCACAGGAAAATGGGGAGACCCAGTACTTC
CDR3: CASSPQENGETQYF

D: .
size: .
V: TRBV7-2
J: TRBJ2-3
DNA: TGTGCCAGCAGCTTATTTACCGGTCGGGCAGATACGCAGTATTTT
CDR3: CASSLFTGRADTQYF

D: .
size: .
V: TRBV5-6
J: TRBJ1-1
DNA: TGTGCCAGCAGCTTGAGGACTGGAAACACTGAAGCTTTCTTT
CDR3: CASSLRTGNTEAFF

D: .
size: .
V: TRBV6-5
J: TRBJ2-1
DNA: TGTGCCAGCAGTTACTCCCAGATGGCGTCCTACAATGAGCAGTTCTTC
CDR3: CASSYSQMASYNEQFF

D: TRBD1
size: .
V: TRBV5-1
J: TRBJ1-2
DNA: TGCGCCAGCAGCTTGGATACAGGGGCTTCTGACGGCTACACCTTC
CDR3: CASSLDTGASDGYTF

D: TRBD1
size: .
V: TRBV27
J: TRBJ1-1
DNA: TGTGCCAGCAGTTTAGGGCGACGAGGGGGGACAGGGGGAAACACTGAAGCTTTCTTT
CDR3: CASSLGRRGGTGGNTEAFF

D: TRBD2
size: .
V: TRBV28
J: TRBJ2-1
DNA: TGTGCCAGCAGTCGGACTAGCCGCCCCTACAATGAGCAGTTCTTC
CDR3: CASSRTSRPYNEQFF

D: TRBD1
size: .
V: TRBV10-3
J: TRBJ2-7
DNA: TGTGCCACAGGGGGTCCGACACCTAGCTCCTACGAGCAGTACTTC
CDR3: CATGGPTPSSYEQYF

D: .
size: .
V: TRBV7-2
J: TRBJ1-1
DNA: TGTGCCAGCAGCTTAGAGGGGGTCCGCACTGAAGCTTTCTTT
CDR3: CASSLEGVRTEAFF

D: .
size: .
V: TRBV11-1
J: TRBJ1-1
DNA: TGTGCCAGCAGCTTACGGCAGGGATTCACTGAAGCTTTCTTT
CDR3: CASSLRQGFTEAFF

D: TRBD1
size: .
V: TRBV30
J: TRBJ2-1
DNA: TGTGCCTGGACAACGACCGGGACAGGAAATTACAATGAGCAGTTCTTC
CDR3: CAWTTTGTGNYNEQFF

D: .
size: .
V: TRBV20-1
J: TRBJ1-3
DNA: TGCAGTGCTAACTCTGGAAACACCATATATTTT
CDR3: CSANSGNTIYF

D: .
size: few
V: TRBV19
J: TRBJ1-6
DNA: TGTGCCAGTAGTCTCACCGCCGGTAGATCACCCCTCCACTTT
CDR3: CASSLTAGRSPLHF

D: .
size: few
V: TRBV2
J: TRBJ1-1
DNA: TGTGCCAGCAGCGCGGGGGAAAACACTGAAGCTTTCTTT
CDR3: CASSAGENTEAFF

D: .
size: .
V: TRBV4-2
J: TRBJ1-4
DNA: TGTGCCAGCAGCCAAGAGTACAGATCTAATGAAAAACTGTTTTTT
CDR3: CASSQEYRSNEKLFF

D: TRBD1
size: .
V: TRBV19
J: TRBJ2-4
DNA: TGTGCCAGTACCAAACGACAAGGGGGCATAGCCAAAAACATTCAGTACTTC
CDR3: CASTKRQGGIAKNIQYF

D: .
size: .
V: TRBV28
J: TRBJ2-3
DNA: TGTGCCAGCAGCCCCGGGGGGCTTACAGATACGCAGTATTTT
CDR3: CASSPGGLTDTQYF

D: TRBD1
size: few
V: TRBV7-6
J: TRBJ2-7
DNA: TGTGCCAGCAGCTGGGCGCCGGACAGGGGGCAAGAGCAGTACTTC
CDR3: CASSWAPDRGQEQYF

D: .
size: .
V: TRBV7-2
J: TRBJ2-3
DNA: TGTGCCAGCATTGCACGGAGGCGGAACACAGATACGCAGTATTTT
CDR3: CASIARRRNTDTQYF

D: .
size: few
V: TRBV6-1
J: TRBJ2-6
DNA: TGTGCCAGCAGTGAAGTAATAGGCTCTGGGGCCAACGTCCTGACTTTC
CDR3: CASSEVIGSGANVLTF

D: TRBD1
size: .
V: TRBV4-3
J: TRBJ2-7
DNA: TGCGCCAGCAGCCAAGGCCCGGGACAGGGCTACGAGCAGTACTTC
CDR3: CASSQGPGQGYEQYF

D: TRBD1
size: .
V: TRBV7-2
J: TRBJ2-1
DNA: TGTGCCAGCAGCCCGATGGGACAGGGGGGTAACTCCTACAATGAGCAGTTCTTC
CDR3: CASSPMGQGGNSYNEQFF

D: .
size: .
V: TRBV5-1
J: TRBJ2-4
DNA: TGCGCCAGCAGCTTCCGGGACTTAGCCAAAAACATTCAGTACTTC
CDR3: CASSFRDLAKNIQYF

D: .
size: .
V: TRBV27
J: TRBJ1-1
DNA: TGTGCCAGCAGTCCAGCCCGGGACGGCACTGAAGCTTTCTTT
CDR3: CASSPARDGTEAFF

D: .
size: .
V: TRBV4-3
J: TRBJ2-1
DNA: TGCGCCAGCAGCCAAGCCCGAGCGGGCACCAATGAGCAGTTCTTC
CDR3: CASSQARAGTNEQFF

D: TRBD2
size: few
V: TRBV7-2
J: TRBJ2-1
DNA: TGTGCCAGCAGCCGGACTAGCGGGATCAATGAGCAGTTCTTC
CDR3: CASSRTSGINEQFF

D: .
size: .
V: TRBV5-1
J: TRBJ2-5
DNA: TGTGCCAGCAGCCTCGACAGACAAGAGACCCAGTACTTC
CDR3: CASSLDRQETQYF

D: TRBD2
size: .
V: TRBV5-5
J: TRBJ2-3
DNA: TGTGCCAGCAGCCACGCGCTAGCGGGGGGCCAAGATACGCAGTATTTT
CDR3: CASSHALAGGQDTQYF

D: .
size: once
V: TRBV19
J: TRBJ1-2
DNA: TGTGCCAGTAGTATCAAGGGGGGGCCCATTGGCTATGGCTACACCTTC
CDR3: CASSIKGGPIGYGYTF

D: TRBD1
size: few
V: TRBV28
J: TRBJ2-7
DNA: TGTGCCAGCAGATCAAACACCGGGACAGGGGGTTCCGAGCAGTACTTC
CDR3: CASRSNTGTGGSEQYF

D: TRBD1
size: .
V: TRBV11-1
J: TRBJ1-1
DNA: TGTGCCAGCAGCTCGGGACAGTTTGAAGCTTTCTTT
CDR3: CASSSGQFEAFF

D: TRBD1
size: .
V: TRBV9
J: TRBJ2-5
DNA: TGTGCCAGCAGCGTAGCCCTAGGGACAGGGAAGGTGGGAGAAAGGGAGACCCAGTACTTC
CDR3: CASSVALGTGKVGERETQYF

D: .
size: .
V: TRBV6-6
J: TRBJ1-5
DNA: TGTGCCAGCAGATCAACTAGCAATCAGCCCCAGCATTTT
CDR3: CASRSTSNQPQHF

D: .
size: .
V: TRBV7-8
J: TRBJ2-6
DNA: TGTGCCGGGATCCTCGACTCTGGGGCCAACGTCCTGACTTTC
CDR3: CAGILDSGANVLTF

D: TRBD2
size: .
V: TRBV5-4
J: TRBJ2-7
DNA: TGTGCCAGCAGCTCGCCCCAGACTAGCGGGAGGGGTCGCGAGCAGTACTTC
CDR3: CASSSPQTSGRGREQYF

D: TRBD2
size: .
V: TRBV5-1
J: TRBJ2-5
DNA: TGCGCCAGCAGCTCAAACAACGAGACTAGCGGGGGCAGAAAGACCCAGTACTTC
CDR3: CASSSNNETSGGRKTQYF

D: TRBD1
size: .
V: TRBV9
J: TRBJ1-2
DNA: TGTGCCAGCAGCGGAGGGGGCCTCAGGGGAGCTAACTATGGCTACACCTTC
CDR3: CASSGGGLRGANYGYTF

D: .
size: .
V: TRBV6-5
J: TRBJ2-5
DNA: TGTGCCAGCAGCCTCGGGCCCCCTGTAGAGACCCAGTACTTC
CDR3: CASSLGPPVETQYF

D: .
size: .
V: TRBV29-1
J: TRBJ2-1
DNA: TGCAGCGTTGGGGGCAAGGAGCAGTTCTTC
CDR3: CSVGGKEQFF

D: .
size: .
V: TRBV9
J: TRBJ2-3
DNA: TGTGCCAGCAGTCCCCGGGCCACAGATACGCAGTATTTT
CDR3: CASSPRATDTQYF

D: TRBD2
size: .
V: TRBV6-5
J: TRBJ2-5
DNA: TGTGCCACCAGGGATAGCGGGAGCTCTCGAGAGCAGTACTTC
CDR3: CATRDSGSSREQYF

D: .
size: .
V: TRBV21-1
J: TRBJ2-2
DNA: TGTGCCAGCAGCAAACCCCTGGAGGGTCCGAACACCGGGGAGCTGTTTTTT
CDR3: CASSKPLEGPNTGELFF

D: .
size: .
V: TRBV21-1
J: TRBJ1-3
DNA: TGTGCCAGGCCGGACAGGAAGGGGAACACCATATATTTT
CDR3: CARPDRKGNTIYF

D: TRBD1
size: .
V: TRBV7-2
J: TRBJ2-1
DNA: TGTGCCAGCAGCTACCAGACAGGGTACTACAATGAGCAGTTCTTC
CDR3: CASSYQTGYYNEQFF

D: .
size: .
V: TRBV19
J: TRBJ2-2
DNA: TGTGCCGCCCGGGGGTCGGAGAACACCGGGGAGCTGTTTTTT
CDR3: CAARGSENTGELFF

D: .
size: .
V: TRBV9
J: TRBJ2-3
DNA: TGTGCCAGCAGCGTAGGGGGTAGCGGCTTCACAGATACGCAGTATTTT
CDR3: CASSVGGSGFTDTQYF

D: .
size: .
V: TRBV19
J: TRBJ2-5
DNA: TGTGCCAGTAGTCTTCGTAGCGGAGGAGAGACCCAGTACTTC
CDR3: CASSLRSGGETQYF